These T cell receptor beta chains were read from a single sample in a study of CD8+CD57+ T cells in acquired aplastic anemia. Via MiXCR, TCRdb re-called the reads, giving one row per CDR3 protein. The sample lists approximately 170,000 distinct CDR3 sequences, around half occurring once. Sequencing was carried out using sorted CD4+, CD8+, or CD8+CD57+ T cells (not recorded which) from PBMCs. The receptors come from a human donor with aplastic anemia. CDR3s include the opening cysteine and the closing phenylalanine or tryptophan. The D gene is left open where the match is weak. Rows may omit the clone size; those that give it use once, few, many or a size class.

size: NA
J: TRBJ2-7
V: TRBV10-2
D: NA
DNA: TGTGCCATCAGCTCCGGGACGGGACGCTACGAGCAGTACTTC
CDR3: CAISSGTGRYEQYF

size: many
J: TRBJ1-2
V: TRBV5-1
D: NA
DNA: TGCGCCAGCAGCAAGGGGGACAATAATAATGGCTACACCTTC
CDR3: CASSKGDNNNGYTF

size: once
J: TRBJ1-2
V: TRBV6-1
D: NA
DNA: TGTGCTAGGGGGGTACGGCAGACCAAAAGCTATGGCTACACCTTC
CDR3: CARGVRQTKSYGYTF

size: NA
J: TRBJ1-5
V: TRBV7-2
D: NA
DNA: TGTGCCAGCAGCTTGGGGAGGTGGGAACAGCCCCAGCATTTT
CDR3: CASSLGRWEQPQHF

size: NA
J: TRBJ2-7
V: TRBV11-1
D: NA
DNA: TGTGCCAGCAGCTTAGGAGACTCGGGCGGGGTCAAATACGAGCAGTACTTC
CDR3: CASSLGDSGGVKYEQYF

size: few
J: TRBJ1-1
V: TRBV10-2
D: NA
DNA: TGCGCCACTACGGGGACGATCTTTAACACTGAAGCTTTCTTT
CDR3: CATTGTIFNTEAFF

size: NA
J: TRBJ1-2
V: TRBV19
D: TRBD1
DNA: TGTGCCAGTAGTATAGAGGGACAGGGGAACTATGGCTACACCTTC
CDR3: CASSIEGQGNYGYTF

size: NA
J: TRBJ2-5
V: TRBV2
D: TRBD2
DNA: TGTGCCAGCAGTCCCTCCTTAGCGGGGGGGGGGACCCAGTACTTC
CDR3: CASSPSLAGGGTQYF

size: many
J: TRBJ1-6
V: TRBV2
D: NA
DNA: TGTGCCAGCAGTCCTGACAGCTATAATTCACCCCTCCACTTT
CDR3: CASSPDSYNSPLHF

size: NA
J: TRBJ1-2
V: TRBV24-1
D: NA
DNA: TGTGCCACCAGTGATGACCCCGCCTTGGAGGGCTACACCTTC
CDR3: CATSDDPALEGYTF

size: NA
J: TRBJ2-1
V: TRBV15
D: NA
DNA: TGTGCCACCAGCAGAGATCCGGCTGAGCAGTTCTTC
CDR3: CATSRDPAEQFF

size: NA
J: TRBJ2-1
V: TRBV25-1
D: TRBD2
DNA: TGTGCCCAGAGCGGGACTAGCGGGCAAACGGATGAGCAGTTCTTC
CDR3: CAQSGTSGQTDEQFF

size: NA
J: TRBJ2-1
V: TRBV10-3
D: NA
DNA: TGTGCCATCAGTGATCGGGGGCAGAGCTCCTCCTACAATGAGCAGTTCTTC
CDR3: CAISDRGQSSSYNEQFF

size: many
J: TRBJ1-2
V: TRBV7-2
D: NA
DNA: TGTGCCAGCAGCCCCTCCCGGAGCTATGGCTACACCTTC
CDR3: CASSPSRSYGYTF

size: NA
J: TRBJ1-2
V: TRBV9
D: TRBD1
DNA: TGTGCCAGCAGCGAGCGAACAGGGGGCGGCTACACCTTC
CDR3: CASSERTGGGYTF

size: NA
J: TRBJ2-5
V: TRBV19
D: TRBD2
DNA: TGTGCCAGTCAGGCGACCGGGACTAGCGGAGAGACCCAGTACTTC
CDR3: CASQATGTSGETQYF

size: NA
J: TRBJ1-2
V: TRBV2
D: NA
DNA: TGTGCCACCAGGGTGCTTGGCTACACCTTC
CDR3: CATRVLGYTF

size: NA
J: TRBJ2-3
V: TRBV5-8
D: NA
DNA: TGTGCCAGCAGCTCGTATTTCACAGATACGCAGTATTTT
CDR3: CASSSYFTDTQYF

size: NA
J: TRBJ2-1
V: TRBV3-1
D: NA
DNA: TGTGCCAGCAGCCAGTCGACCAACAATGAGCAGTTCTTC
CDR3: CASSQSTNNEQFF

size: many
J: TRBJ1-2
V: TRBV4-1
D: NA
DNA: TGCGCCAGCAGCCGACAGACCAACTATGGCTACACCTTC
CDR3: CASSRQTNYGYTF

size: many
J: TRBJ1-6
V: TRBV3-1
D: NA
DNA: TGTGCCAGCAGCCAACCTAAGCCGCGATCAAGGGCTGAAGGTTCACCCCTCCACTTT
CDR3: CASSQPKPRSRAEGSPLHF

size: NA
J: TRBJ2-1
V: TRBV7-2
D: NA
DNA: TGTGCCAGCAGCTTAGATCCTCAATCAGGTGAGCAGTTCTTC
CDR3: CASSLDPQSGEQFF

size: once
J: TRBJ2-5
V: TRBV2
D: TRBD1
DNA: TGTGCCAGCAGTGGAGGGACAGGGATGTTTGTGACCCAGTACTTC
CDR3: CASSGGTGMFVTQYF

size: NA
J: TRBJ1-6
V: TRBV19
D: NA
DNA: TGTGCCAGCAAAAAGGGGACCTATAATTCACCCCTCCACTTT
CDR3: CASKKGTYNSPLHF

size: NA
J: TRBJ2-3
V: TRBV10-2
D: NA
DNA: TGCGCCAGCAGCCAAGAAGCCTACAATGAGCAGTATTTT
CDR3: CASSQEAYNEQYF

size: NA
J: TRBJ1-2
V: TRBV7-2
D: NA
DNA: TGTGCCAGCAGCCCCAGGTCGTCTGGCTACACCTTC
CDR3: CASSPRSSGYTF

size: many
J: TRBJ2-3
V: TRBV7-2
D: NA
DNA: TGTGCCAGCAGTTCATATCAGGGGATCACAGATACGCAGTATTTT
CDR3: CASSSYQGITDTQYF

size: NA
J: TRBJ2-3
V: TRBV7-6
D: TRBD2
DNA: TGTGCCAGCAGCTTAGGGACTAGCTTCACAGATACGCAGTATTTT
CDR3: CASSLGTSFTDTQYF

size: NA
J: TRBJ2-6
V: TRBV7-2
D: TRBD2
DNA: TGCGCCAGCAGCTTGGATACTAGCGGGGTCACCGGGGCCAACGTCCTGACTTTC
CDR3: CASSLDTSGVTGANVLTF

size: many
J: TRBJ2-1
V: TRBV19
D: NA
DNA: TGTGCCAGTAGTATACGACTACAAGAGCAGTTCTTC
CDR3: CASSIRLQEQFF

size: many
J: TRBJ2-7
V: TRBV6-1
D: NA
DNA: TGTGCCAGCAGTGTTCAGGGGCCGGGGGAGCAGTACTTC
CDR3: CASSVQGPGEQYF

size: many
J: TRBJ1-2
V: TRBV7-3
D: NA
DNA: TGTGCCAGCAGCTTAGATGGGACTAACTATGGCTACACCTTC
CDR3: CASSLDGTNYGYTF

size: once
J: TRBJ2-2
V: TRBV4-2
D: NA
DNA: TGTGCCAGTCCGACGGGGTCCGGGGAGCTGTTTTTT
CDR3: CASPTGSGELFF

size: NA
J: TRBJ1-6
V: TRBV19
D: NA
DNA: TGTGCCAGTAGTATCGGCCACAATTCACCCCTCCACTTT
CDR3: CASSIGHNSPLHF

size: NA
J: TRBJ1-6
V: TRBV20-1
D: TRBD1
DNA: TGCAGTGCTAGCCCTGGGACAGGGGATAATTCACCCCTCCACTTT
CDR3: CSASPGTGDNSPLHF

size: NA
J: TRBJ2-1
V: TRBV24-1
D: NA
DNA: TGTGCCACCAGTGATTTGAGGGTAAGCTCCTACAATGAGCAGTTCTTC
CDR3: CATSDLRVSSYNEQFF

size: NA
J: TRBJ2-7
V: TRBV29-1
D: NA
DNA: TGCAGCGTTGGACGGAGCTCCTACGAGCAGTACTTC
CDR3: CSVGRSSYEQYF

size: many
J: TRBJ1-1
V: TRBV7-6
D: NA
DNA: TGTGCCAGCAGCTTAGATCAGAGCCCGAACACTGAAGCTTTCTTT
CDR3: CASSLDQSPNTEAFF

size: NA
J: TRBJ2-1
V: TRBV12-3/TRBV12-4
D: NA
DNA: TGTGCCAGCAGTTTAGCGGGGGGGCCCGAAGGCTCCTACAATGAGCAGTTCTTC
CDR3: CASSLAGGPEGSYNEQFF

size: many
J: TRBJ2-1
V: TRBV20-1
D: TRBD2
DNA: TGCAGTGCCAATCGACTAGCGGGGTCCTACAATGAGCAGTTCTTC
CDR3: CSANRLAGSYNEQFF

size: many
J: TRBJ1-1
V: TRBV19
D: TRBD1
DNA: TGTGCCAGTAGTCATCCGGGACAGGGGTGGACTGAAGCTTTCTTT
CDR3: CASSHPGQGWTEAFF

size: NA
J: TRBJ2-7
V: TRBV11-3
D: NA
DNA: TGTGCCAGCAGTATTAGGAGGTCGCCGGACGAGCAGTACTTC
CDR3: CASSIRRSPDEQYF

size: many
J: TRBJ1-2
V: TRBV20-1
D: NA
DNA: TGCAGTGCAGCTGACCCGGGACTTCCCTATGGCTACACCTTC
CDR3: CSAADPGLPYGYTF

size: NA
J: TRBJ1-6
V: TRBV4-2
D: NA
DNA: TGTGCCAGCAGCCAAGAGTGGGCCAATGGTTCACCCCTCCACTTT
CDR3: CASSQEWANGSPLHF

size: NA
J: TRBJ2-5
V: TRBV29-1
D: NA
DNA: TGCAGTGCTAGAGGGGGGATGGAGACCCAGTACTTC
CDR3: CSARGGMETQYF

size: NA
J: TRBJ2-7
V: TRBV5-4
D: TRBD2
DNA: TGTGCCAGCAGCCCCGGGGGGGCCTTGGTCTACGAGCAGTACTTC
CDR3: CASSPGGALVYEQYF

size: many
J: TRBJ1-1
V: TRBV6-1
D: TRBD1
DNA: TGTGCCAGCCCTTCACAGGGGGGCACTGAAGCTTTCTTT
CDR3: CASPSQGGTEAFF

size: NA
J: TRBJ1-4
V: TRBV19
D: TRBD1
DNA: TGTGCCAGTAGTCTTATCGGACAGGGGTATGAAAAACTGTTTTTT
CDR3: CASSLIGQGYEKLFF

size: NA
J: TRBJ1-5
V: TRBV10-3
D: TRBD1
DNA: TGTGCCATCAGTGAGTCGACAGGGGACGCTCAGCCCCAGCATTTT
CDR3: CAISESTGDAQPQHF

size: many
J: TRBJ2-7
V: TRBV19
D: NA
DNA: TGTGCCAGTAGTATCAGGACAGAATCCTACGAGCAGTACTTC
CDR3: CASSIRTESYEQYF

size: many
J: TRBJ1-2
V: TRBV7-2
D: NA
DNA: TGTGCCAGCAGTCAGGGTGCTAGGTATGGCTACACCTTC
CDR3: CASSQGARYGYTF

size: NA
J: TRBJ2-3
V: TRBV7-8
D: NA
DNA: TGTGCCAGCAGCGCCCCAAGGGCAGATACGCAGTATTTT
CDR3: CASSAPRADTQYF

size: once
J: TRBJ2-2
V: TRBV7-6
D: TRBD2
DNA: TGTGCCAGCAGCCAGACTAGCCCCGGGGAGCTGTTTTTT
CDR3: CASSQTSPGELFF

size: many
J: TRBJ1-6
V: TRBV19
D: TRBD1
DNA: TGTGCCAGTAGCCGAGGGGACAGGCAAAATTCACCCCTCCACTTT
CDR3: CASSRGDRQNSPLHF

size: few
J: TRBJ2-5
V: TRBV7-9
D: NA
DNA: TGTGCCAGCAGCTTAGGGAAGCGGACCCAAGAGACCCAGTACTTC
CDR3: CASSLGKRTQETQYF

size: many
J: TRBJ2-1
V: TRBV19
D: TRBD1
DNA: TGTGCCAGTAGTTATGACAGGGGGCTGAGTGAGCAGTTCTTC
CDR3: CASSYDRGLSEQFF

size: few
J: TRBJ2-7
V: TRBV7-9
D: TRBD1
DNA: TGTGCCAGCAGCTTAGCGCAGGGGGCCGCCTACGAGCAGTACTTC
CDR3: CASSLAQGAAYEQYF

size: many
J: TRBJ2-7
V: TRBV6-5
D: TRBD1
DNA: TGTGCCAGCAGTTCAAGTCAACAGGGGGCGAGGGAGCAGTACTTC
CDR3: CASSSSQQGAREQYF